This T cell receptor (beta chain) is from a study of blood T cell repertoires in COVID-19. Study-level information: The United States, Italy and Spain supplied acute and convalescent COVID-19 samples.

The CDR3 contains 12 residues. The V gene end was trimmed by 8 bases and the J gene end by 6 bases; junction bases not matched to a gene: 4. The germline gives CDR1 MNHNY, CDR2 SVGAGI (reference sequence). Profiling relied on immunoSEQ multiplex PCR, and the TCRdb table lists in-frame clones only, not all of them. The table shows about 260,000 clones, with about 88% occurring only once. Material: peripheral blood. The rearrangement uses TRBV6-6 and TRBJ2-3, with TRBD2 identical over 8 bases. This clonotype originated in a man under 40 with active or convalescent COVID-19. CDR3 nucleotide sequence: TGTGCCAGCCGTAGCGGGGTGGATACGCAGTATTTT. Translating it yields CASRSGVDTQYF.